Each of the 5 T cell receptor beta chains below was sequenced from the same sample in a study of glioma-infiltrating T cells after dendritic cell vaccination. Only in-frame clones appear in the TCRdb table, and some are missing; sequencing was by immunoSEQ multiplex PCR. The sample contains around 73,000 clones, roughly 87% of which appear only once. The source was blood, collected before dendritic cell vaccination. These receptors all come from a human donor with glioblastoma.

This CDR3 reads CASSLDAGRLQETQYF. The CDR3 DNA reads as TGTGCCAGCAGCTTGGACGCAGGAAGACTACAAGAGACCCAGTACTTC. The V gene is TRBV5-4, the J gene TRBJ2-5, with D tentatively TRBD2 (5 bases). Germline V gene lookup returns CDR1 SGHNT and CDR2 YYREEE (reference sequence). The CDR3 is 16 amino acids. V was shortened by 0 bases and J by 2 bases, with 14 bases between the two germline ends.

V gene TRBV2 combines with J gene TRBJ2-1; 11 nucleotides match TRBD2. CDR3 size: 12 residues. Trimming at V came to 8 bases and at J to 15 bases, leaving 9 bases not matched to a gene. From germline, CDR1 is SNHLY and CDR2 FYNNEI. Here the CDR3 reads CASGHSGGGSFF. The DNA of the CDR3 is TGTGCCAGCGGTCATAGCGGGGGGGGGTCGTTCTTC.

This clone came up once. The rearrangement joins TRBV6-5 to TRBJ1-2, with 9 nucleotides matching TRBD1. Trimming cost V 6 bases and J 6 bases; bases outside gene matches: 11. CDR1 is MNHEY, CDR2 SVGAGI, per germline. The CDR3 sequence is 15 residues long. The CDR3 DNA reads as TGTGCCAGCAGAATTGGAAACCGGGACAGGGATGGCTACACCTTC. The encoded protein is CASRIGNRDRDGYTF.

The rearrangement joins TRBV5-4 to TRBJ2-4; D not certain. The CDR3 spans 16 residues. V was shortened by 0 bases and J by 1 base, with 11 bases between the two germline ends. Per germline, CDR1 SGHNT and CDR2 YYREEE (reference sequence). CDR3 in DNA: TGTGCCAGCAGCTTGGCCGGTCCCGGGGCCAAAAACATTCAGTACTTC. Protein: CASSLAGPGAKNIQYF.

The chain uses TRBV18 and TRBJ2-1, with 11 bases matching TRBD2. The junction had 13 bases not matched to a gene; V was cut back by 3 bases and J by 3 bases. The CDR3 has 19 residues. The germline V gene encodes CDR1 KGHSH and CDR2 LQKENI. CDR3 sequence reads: CASSPLLSSGRPLYNEQFF. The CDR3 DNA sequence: TGTGCCAGCTCACCCTTATTGTCTAGCGGGAGGCCTCTCTACAATGAGCAGTTCTTC.